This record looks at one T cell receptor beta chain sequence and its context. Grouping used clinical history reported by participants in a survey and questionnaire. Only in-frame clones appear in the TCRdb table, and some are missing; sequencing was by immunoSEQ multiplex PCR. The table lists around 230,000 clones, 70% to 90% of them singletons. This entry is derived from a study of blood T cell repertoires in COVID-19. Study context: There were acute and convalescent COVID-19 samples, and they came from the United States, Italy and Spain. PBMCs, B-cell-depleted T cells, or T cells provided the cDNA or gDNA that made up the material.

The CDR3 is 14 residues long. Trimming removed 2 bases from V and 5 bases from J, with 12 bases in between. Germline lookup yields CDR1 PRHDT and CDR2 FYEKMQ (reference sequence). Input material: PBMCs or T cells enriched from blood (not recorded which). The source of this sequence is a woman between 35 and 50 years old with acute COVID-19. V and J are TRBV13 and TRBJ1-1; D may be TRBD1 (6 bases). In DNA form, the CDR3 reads TGTGCCAGCAGCTTATCAGGGGTTGGGACTGAAGCTTTCTTT. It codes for CASSLSGVGTEAFF.